The next 2 T cell receptor beta chains were all read from a single sample in a study of shared clonotypes between healthy human individuals. It was CD45RO-negative cells, positively selected for CCR7, that made up naive CD8 cells, with terminally differentiated effector memory CD45RA+ cells excluded. Sequencing was performed with immunoSEQ multiplex PCR; in TCRdb, only in-frame clones are kept and a portion is missing. The repertoire holds roughly 2,000,000 clones, with roughly 93% as singletons. The sample taken for sequencing was naive CD8+ T cells from PBMCs. All receptors derive from a man in his late teens or twenties in good health. Some clones in this sample may be carry-over from other donors' samples.

This clone showed up just once. The chain recombines TRBV5-1 with TRBJ2-7; TRBD2 matches at 9 bases. Per germline, CDR1 SGHRS and CDR2 YFSETQ. V was pared by 0 bases and J by 3 bases, with 4 bases of the junction left unmatched. CDR3 length: 15 residues. The CDR3 protein is CASSLAPSGVYEQYF. The CDR3 bases are TGCGCCAGCAGCTTGGCGCCTAGCGGGGTCTACGAGCAGTACTTC.

The rearrangement uses TRBV28 and TRBJ1-1, with D hard to call. Germline CDR1 reads MDHEN; CDR2 reads SYDVKM. V was pared by 5 bases and J by 5 bases, with 18 bases between. The CDR3 loop spans 15 amino acids. CDR3 amino acids: CASSPWADGGTEAFF. The DNA for the CDR3 is TGTGCCAGCAGTCCTTGGGCGGATGGAGGGACTGAAGCTTTCTTT.